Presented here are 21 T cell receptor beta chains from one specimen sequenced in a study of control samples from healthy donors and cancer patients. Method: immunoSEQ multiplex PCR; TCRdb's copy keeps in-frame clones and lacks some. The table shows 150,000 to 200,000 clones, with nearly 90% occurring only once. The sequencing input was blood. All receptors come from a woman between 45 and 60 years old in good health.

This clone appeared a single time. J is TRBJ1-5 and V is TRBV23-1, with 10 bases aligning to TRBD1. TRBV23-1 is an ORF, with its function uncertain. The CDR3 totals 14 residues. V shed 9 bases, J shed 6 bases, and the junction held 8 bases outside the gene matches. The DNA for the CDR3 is TGCGCCAGTTTCGGACAGGGGGTTTTTCAGCCCCAGCATTTT. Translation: CASFGQGVFQPQHF.

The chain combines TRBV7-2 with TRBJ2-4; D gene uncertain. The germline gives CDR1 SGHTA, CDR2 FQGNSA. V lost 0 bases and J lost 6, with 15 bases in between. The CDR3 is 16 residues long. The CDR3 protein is CASSLARLADVNIQYF. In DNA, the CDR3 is TGTGCCAGCAGCTTAGCGAGGCTCGCGGACGTAAACATTCAGTACTTC.

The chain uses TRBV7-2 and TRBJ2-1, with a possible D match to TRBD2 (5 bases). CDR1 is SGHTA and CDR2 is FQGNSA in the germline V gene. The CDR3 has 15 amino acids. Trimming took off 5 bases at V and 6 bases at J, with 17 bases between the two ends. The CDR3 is CASSKGSSRGNEQFF. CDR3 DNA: TGTGCCAGCAGCAAAGGGTCATCTCGGGGCAATGAGCAGTTCTTC.

The CDR3 here is CASSSQGGEKLFF. CDR3 DNA: TGCGCCAGCAGCTCACAGGGAGGTGAAAAACTGTTTTTT. This chain uses TRBV4-3 with TRBJ1-4, with D possibly TRBD1 on 6 matching bases. The ends were cut back, 5 bases at V and 7 bases at J, with 11 bases in the middle. The CDR3 has 13 residues. Germline V gene lookup returns CDR1 LGHNA and CDR2 YSLEER.

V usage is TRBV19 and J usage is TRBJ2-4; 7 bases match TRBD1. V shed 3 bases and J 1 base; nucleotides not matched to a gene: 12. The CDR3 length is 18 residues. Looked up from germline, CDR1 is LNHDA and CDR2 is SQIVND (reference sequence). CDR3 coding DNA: TGTGCCAGTAGTATCGGACCCAAGGGGGCGCAGGCCAAAAACATTCAGTACTTC. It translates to CASSIGPKGAQAKNIQYF. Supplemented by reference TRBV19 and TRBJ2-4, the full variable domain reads DGGITQSPKYLFRKEGQNVTLSCEQNLNHDAMYWYRQDPGQGLRLIYYSQIVNDFQKGDIAEGYSVSREKKESFPLTVTSAQKNPTAFYLCASSIGPKGAQAKNIQYFGAGTRLSVL.

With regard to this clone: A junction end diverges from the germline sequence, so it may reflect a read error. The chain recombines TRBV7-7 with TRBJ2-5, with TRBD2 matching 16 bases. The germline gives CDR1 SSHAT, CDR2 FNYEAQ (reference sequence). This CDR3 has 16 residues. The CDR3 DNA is TGTGCTAGCAGCCTGGGACTAGCGGGAGGGCAAGAGACCCAGTACTTC. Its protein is CASSLGLAGGQETQYF.

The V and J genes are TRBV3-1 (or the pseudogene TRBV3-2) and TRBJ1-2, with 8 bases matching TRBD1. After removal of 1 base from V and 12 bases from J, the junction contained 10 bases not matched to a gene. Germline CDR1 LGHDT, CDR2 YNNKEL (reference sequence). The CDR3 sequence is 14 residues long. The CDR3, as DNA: TGTGCCAGCAGCCAAGGGACAGGGTCCTCTGGGGACACCTTC. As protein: CASSQGTGSSGDTF.

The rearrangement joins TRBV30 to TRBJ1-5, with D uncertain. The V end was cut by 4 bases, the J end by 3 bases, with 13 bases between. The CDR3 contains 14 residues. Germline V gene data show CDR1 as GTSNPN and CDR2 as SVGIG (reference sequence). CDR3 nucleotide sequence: TGTGCCTGGAATCCCGGGCAGAACAATCAGCCCCAGCATTTT. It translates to CAWNPGQNNQPQHF.

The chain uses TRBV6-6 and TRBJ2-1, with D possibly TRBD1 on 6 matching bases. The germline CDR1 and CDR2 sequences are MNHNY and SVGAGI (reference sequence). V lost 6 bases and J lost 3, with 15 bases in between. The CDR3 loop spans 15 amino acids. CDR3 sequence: CASSFRDINYNEQFF. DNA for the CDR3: TGTGCCAGCAGCTTCCGGGACATCAACTACAATGAGCAGTTCTTC.

DNA for the CDR3: TGTGCCAGCAGCGTATACAGGGTCGAAGAGACCCAGTACTTC. Protein: CASSVYRVEETQYF. V gene TRBV11-1 combines with J gene TRBJ2-5; D might be TRBD1 (6 bases). The V gene's germline CDR1 is SGHAT and CDR2 FQDESV (reference sequence). Trimming removed 5 bases from V and 3 bases from J, with 13 bases in between. This CDR3 has 14 residues.

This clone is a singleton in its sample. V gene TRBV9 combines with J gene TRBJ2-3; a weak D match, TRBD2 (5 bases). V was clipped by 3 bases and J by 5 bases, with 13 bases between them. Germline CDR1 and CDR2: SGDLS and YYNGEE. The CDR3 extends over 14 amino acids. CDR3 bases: TGTGCCAGCAGCGCCCGGGATCAGGAAGATACGCAGTATTTT. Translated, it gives CASSARDQEDTQYF. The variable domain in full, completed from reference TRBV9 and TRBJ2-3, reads DSGVTQTPKHLITATGQRVTLRCSPRSGDLSVYWYQQSLDQGLQFLIQYYNGEERAKGNILERFSAQQFPDLHSELNLSSLELGDSALYFCASSARDQEDTQYFGPGTRLTVL.

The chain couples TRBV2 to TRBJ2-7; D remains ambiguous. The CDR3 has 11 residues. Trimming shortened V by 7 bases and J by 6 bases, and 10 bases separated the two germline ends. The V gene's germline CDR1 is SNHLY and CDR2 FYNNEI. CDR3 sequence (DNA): TGTGCCAGCAATATCTGGGCCGAGCAGTACTTC. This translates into CASNIWAEQYF.

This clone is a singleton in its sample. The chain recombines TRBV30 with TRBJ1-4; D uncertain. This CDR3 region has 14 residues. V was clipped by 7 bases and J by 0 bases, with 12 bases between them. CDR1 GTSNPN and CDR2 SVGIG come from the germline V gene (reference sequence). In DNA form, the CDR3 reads TGTGCCTCCCCATTTGCCGCAACTAATGAAAAACTGTTTTTT. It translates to CASPFAATNEKLFF.

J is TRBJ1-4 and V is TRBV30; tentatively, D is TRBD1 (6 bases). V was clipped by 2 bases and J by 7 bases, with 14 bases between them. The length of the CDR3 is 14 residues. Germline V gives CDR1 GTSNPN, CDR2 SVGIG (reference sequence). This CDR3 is CAWSQGNRGEKLFF. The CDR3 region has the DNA TGTGCCTGGAGTCAGGGGAACCGTGGTGAAAAACTGTTTTTT.

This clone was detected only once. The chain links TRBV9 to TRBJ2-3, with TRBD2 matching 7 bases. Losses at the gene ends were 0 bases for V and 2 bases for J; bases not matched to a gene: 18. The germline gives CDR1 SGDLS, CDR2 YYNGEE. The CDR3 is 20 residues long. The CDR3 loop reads CASSVVGSGAGQRDTDTQYF. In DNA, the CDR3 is TGTGCCAGCAGCGTAGTCGGAAGCGGGGCTGGGCAAAGGGACACAGATACGCAGTATTTT.

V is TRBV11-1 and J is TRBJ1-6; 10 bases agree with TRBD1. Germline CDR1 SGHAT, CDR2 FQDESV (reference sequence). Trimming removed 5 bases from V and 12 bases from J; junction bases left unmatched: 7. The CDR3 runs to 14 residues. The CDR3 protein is CASSIGTGAEPLHF. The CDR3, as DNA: TGTGCCAGCAGCATCGGGACAGGGGCGGAACCCCTCCACTTT.

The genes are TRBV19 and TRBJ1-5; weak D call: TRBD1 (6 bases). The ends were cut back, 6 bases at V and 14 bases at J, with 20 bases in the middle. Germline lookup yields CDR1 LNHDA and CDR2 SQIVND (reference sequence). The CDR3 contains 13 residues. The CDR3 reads CASRGGQLWEKHF. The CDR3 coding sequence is TGTGCCAGTAGGGGGGGCCAACTCTGGGAAAAGCATTTT.

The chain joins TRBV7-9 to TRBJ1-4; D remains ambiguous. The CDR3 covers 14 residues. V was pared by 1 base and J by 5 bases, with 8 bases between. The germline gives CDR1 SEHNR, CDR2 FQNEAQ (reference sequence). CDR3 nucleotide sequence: TGTGCCAGCAGCTTAGGGCAGATAAATGAAAAACTGTTTTTT. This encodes CASSLGQINEKLFF.

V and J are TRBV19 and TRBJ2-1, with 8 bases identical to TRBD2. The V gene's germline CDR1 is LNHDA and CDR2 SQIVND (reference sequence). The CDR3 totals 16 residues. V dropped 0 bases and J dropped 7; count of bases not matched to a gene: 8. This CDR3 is CASSIDLRLARNEQFF. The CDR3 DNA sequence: TGTGCCAGTAGTATAGATCTGAGACTAGCGAGAAATGAGCAGTTCTTC.

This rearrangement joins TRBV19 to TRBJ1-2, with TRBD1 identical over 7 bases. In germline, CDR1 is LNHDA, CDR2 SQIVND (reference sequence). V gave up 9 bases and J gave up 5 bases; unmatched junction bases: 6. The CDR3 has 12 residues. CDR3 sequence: CASYTGQYGYTF. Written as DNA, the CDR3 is TGTGCCAGCTACACGGGACAGTATGGCTACACCTTC.

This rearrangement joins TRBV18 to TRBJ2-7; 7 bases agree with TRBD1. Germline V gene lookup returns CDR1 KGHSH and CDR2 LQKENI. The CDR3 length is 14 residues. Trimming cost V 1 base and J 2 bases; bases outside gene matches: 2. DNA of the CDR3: TGTGCCAGCTCACCACGGGACAGAACCTACGAGCAGTACTTC. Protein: CASSPRDRTYEQYF.